This T cell receptor (beta chain) was captured by sequencing in a study of Ad26.COV2.S vaccination and SARS-CoV-2 variants. Across the whole study: By the intramuscular route, Ad26.COV2.S was given once, or twice 56 days apart. Findings of the study overall: It was reported that spike-specific CD8+ and CD4+ T cell responses were substantially broad after vaccination. An underestimation of total T cell responses may have resulted from the TCR breadth and depth analyses.

This CDR3 region has 15 residues. The V gene end was trimmed by 5 bases and the J gene end by 7 bases; junction bases not matched to a gene: 10. Germline loops: CDR1 MNHEY, CDR2 SVGAGI. Treatment denoted: 19 received Ad26.COV2.S at low or high dose, single or two shots; 5 received placebo; per-sample allocation not given. On day 63 after the first injection, vaccine and placebo recipients gave samples. Recruitment in Boston yielded a donor of adult age, 18-55 years. About this clone itself: Its cognate antigen is unknown.

Assay used: immunoSEQ multiplex PCR; TCRdb lists only in-frame clones, some missing. The sample records about 680,000 clones, more than 70% being singletons. The chain combines TRBV6-5 with TRBJ2-5, with 10 bases fitting TRBD1. The sequences come from peripheral blood, collected in a trial of Ad26.COV2.S vaccine versus placebo. This TCR came from a person between 18 and 65 years old who received the Ad26.COV2.S COVID-19 vaccine or a placebo. Written as DNA, the CDR3 is TGTGCCAGCAGTCCGGACAGGGGGGGTCATGGGACCCAGTACTTC. Amino acids: CASSPDRGGHGTQYF.